This T cell receptor beta chain was captured by sequencing in a study of cytomegalovirus exposure and HLA in healthy donors (dated by TCRdb to the late 2010s). Study-wide context: In an earlier analysis of approximately 640 of the donors, 276 Gb of sequence data and some 120 million unique TCR beta sequences from approximately 180 million T cells were reported. An early release that covered fewer than 750 HLA-typed donors contained about 300 gigabases of sequencing data and about 93 million unique TCR sequences. Of the roughly 400 genotyped donors, about 80% fell in the genetic ancestry cluster associated with self-reported Caucasian donors. The study aimed to test whether signatures of past pathogen exposure could be identified by cataloging public T cell receptors. The T cell repertoires of several hundred subjects were profiled by immunosequencing and related to cytomegalovirus serostatus. In addition to the first cohort of about 650 subjects, a separate validation cohort of 120 different subjects was used. The study combined high-throughput TCR immunosequencing, statistical association of individual TCRs with disease status, and machine learning to predict cytomegalovirus infection status. In a later analysis, previously published TCR beta repertoires from fewer than 750 donors were re-analyzed and high-resolution HLA genotyping was added so that TCR occurrence patterns could be studied. Rather than using new phenotypic data, the later analysis identified candidate immune exposures from TCR beta sequences and from how often those sequences occurred across donors. In an earlier analysis of over 550 of the donors, high-throughput TCR beta sequencing was used to judge whether each TCR beta V gene segment behaved as functional or pseudogenic. Donor age, sex, ethnicity and CMV serostatus were collected together with the repertoire data. A later genetic analysis took genome-wide SNP genotypes for about 55% of the roughly 700 donors and used that subset as a discovery cohort. All discovery cohort repertoires had been generated using a single sequencing platform. HLA typing covered class I and class II loci at four-digit resolution. The number of donors typed differed by locus, with about 629-630 for A, B, C, DRB1 and DQB1, roughly 520 for DQA1, 606 for DPA1, and around 460 for DPB1. Because of strong linkage in the cohort, five DR-DQ haplotypes were treated as single units for association and clustering. Across about 380 genotyped donors of the cohort, an average of approximately 240,000 unique TCR beta nucleotide sequences per donor were sequenced, and roughly 17% of those sequences were non-productive. What the study reported, not specific to this receptor: The authors suggested that the approach could potentially be extended to other disease states and immunological phenotypes. Linkage disequilibrium might explain the correlated functional status among segregating V segments, but an unknown experimental factor could not be ruled out. A later genetic analysis associated a missense DCLRE1C variant with V-gene and J-gene trimming of TCR beta chains, and an independent cohort replicated the association. Because counts were too low, some 16 rarely observed V segments, including chromosome 9 orphons, were excluded from the earlier analysis of a few hundred of the donors. In a later analysis, HLA-associated TCR beta chains showed more clonal expansion and lower generation probabilities than non-associated chains that were equally common. In vitro tests confirmed that a few of the cytomegalovirus-associated TCR beta chains recognize cytomegalovirus antigens. Some IMGT-functional V segments, including TRBV6-2 and TRBV6-3, could not be told apart with the 87-base-pair reads, so those segments were excluded. Cytomegalovirus status was reported to be diagnosed by the classifier with high specificity and sensitivity in both the original and validation cohorts. Most TCR sequences were seen in very few donors, while some public TCRs were found in many individuals. An earlier analysis of around 500 of the donors showed that most TCR beta V segments appeared in productive rearrangements either about 87% or about 30% of the time, which broadly matched IMGT annotations. Most CMV-associated TCR beta chains appeared to be HLA-restricted in a later analysis, and the HLA associations seemed to be driven largely by CMV exposure. In a later analysis, TCR association rates were found to vary across HLA loci, with the most associated TCRs seen for DRB1 alleles and the fewest for HLA-C alleles. Specific HLA alleles were associated with over 15,000 TCR beta sequences at a false discovery rate of 0.05 in a later analysis. The only immune exposure information available for the cohort was CMV serostatus. Because HLA typing was missing for some donors at each locus, association tests included only the typed subset. In the study, 150 to 200 TCR beta chains were listed as associated with cytomegalovirus. When HLA alleles, especially DR and DQ, strongly co-occurred, attributing TCR associations to individual alleles was difficult. Only TCR beta chains were sequenced in this cohort, and the absence of alpha or paired-chain data limited detectable features. Compared with the approximately 670-donor mean, donors in an Asian-associated ancestry cluster had fewer N-insertions in productive TCRs, according to a later genetic analysis. The presence/absence analyses assumed that sequencing depth was roughly uniform across donors, and that assumption may not be true. A cluster of highly shared sequence variants was judged likely to represent a technical artifact of the sequencing pipeline. Several of the top co-occurrence clusters appeared to be linked to parvovirus B19, influenza, CMV and Epstein-Barr virus, according to a later analysis. A further reported finding was that TCR beta sequences accurately predicted the HLA-A and HLA-B alleles for most subjects in the first cohort.

About this clone itself: The specificity of this receptor is unknown. Base qualities are not provided; no much larger clone lies one nucleotide away.

The library was produced with the immunoSEQ multiplex PCR assay. For the multiplex PCR, a mixture combining 60 forward primers for TCR Vbeta segments and 13 reverse primers for TCR Jbeta segments was used. A multiplex PCR assay on genomic DNA amplified the CDR3 region of rearranged TCR beta genes. On the Illumina HiSeq System, the amplified TCR beta libraries were sequenced as 87-base-pair reads. In the paper's pipeline: A later analysis counted tens of millions of unique TCR beta chains across the 640 or so repertoires, and some 11 million of these chains were shared by at least two donors. Raw reads were error-corrected and collapsed into unique sequences with a nearest-neighbor algorithm that merged closely related sequences to remove PCR and sequencing errors. V, D and J gene segments were assigned by aligning CDR3 sequences to IMGT reference sequences. For a sequence to be retained, a match of at least six nucleotides was required to both a V gene segment and a J gene segment. Rearrangements were called productive when the CDR3 lacked stop codons and stayed in frame with V and J; all others were non-productive. CDR3 was defined by IMGT convention, running from the second conserved V-encoded cysteine to the conserved J-encoded phenylalanine. The earlier analysis of some 600 of the donors excluded sequences that lacked an unambiguous match to a single V gene segment. An earlier analysis of 550 to 650 of the donors classified V segments as functional when productive rearrangements were above 56.7% and as segregating when the standard deviation between donors was above 5%. A statistical classification framework was developed to diagnose cytomegalovirus status using the catalog of TCR beta chain sequences. A later analysis assigned V and J genes by comparing TCR nucleotide sequences with IMGT/GENE-DB human TR gene sequences. A later analysis assigned CDR3 sequences and most-parsimonious VDJ recombination scenarios with the TCRdist pipeline. In a later analysis, each TCR beta chain was defined by its CDR3 amino acid sequence together with its V-gene family, and reads lacking a unique V-gene family were excluded. A later analysis removed over 500 highly shared, low-generation-probability nucleotide sequences to deal with suspected cross-contamination and a sequencing artifact. In a later analysis, a clonal expansion index for each public chain was calculated from normalized within-repertoire ranks of inferred template counts. A later analysis computed generation probabilities with a VDJ recombination model fitted to out-of-frame rearrangements, and checked the results against IGoR. In a later analysis, hypergeometric tests were used to score TCR-TCR, TCR-HLA and TCR-CMV co-occurrence, with a repertoire-size bias correction applied to TCR pairs. In a later analysis, false discovery rates were estimated by permuting HLA or CMV assignments 20 times. In a later analysis, co-occurring TCRs were grouped using DBSCAN, with TCRdist sequence similarity added in when clustering inside HLA-allele-positive subsets. Co-occurrence clustering excluded repertoires with fewer than 30,000 or more than 120,000 public chains, plus five with anomalous nucleotide sharing. TCRdb provides this immuneACCESS table in a form limited to in-frame rearrangements. Some clones are lacking; in checked studies, under half of them reflect an unresolved V gene, and why the rest are absent is not known. V and J calls and clone size come straight from that table; D and trimming were deduced from the DNA. A total of over 120,000 clones appear in this sample, 75% to 90% of them only once. Together, the top ten hold 2.5% to 3.5% of the sample.

In total, roughly 670 healthy bone marrow donors made up the cohort. All cohort members were sampled while nominally healthy, although unrecorded immune exposures were likely present. The donor tested CMV seronegative and was one of the 352 seronegative cohort members. Every donor gave a peripheral blood sample, and the peripheral blood mononuclear cells from that sample were used for TCR beta sequencing. The Qiagen DNeasy Blood Extraction Kit was used to extract genomic DNA from the blood cell samples. The V end loses 4 bases and the J end loses 5 bases, and a stretch of 15 bases separates them. Measured from the cysteine to the phenylalanine, the CDR3 is 14 residues long. The entry retains the CDR3 DNA only, 42 bases that are in frame from base 1. Taken from the germline V gene (reference sequence), the CDR1 and CDR2 loops are GTSNPN and SVGIG.

The rearranged segments are TRBV30 and TRBJ2-1; matching of 6 bases hints at TRBD1 as the D gene. This TCR was sampled from a woman younger than 45 in good health and CMV-seronegative. The sample consisted of PBMCs. The base sequence is TGTGCCTGGAACCTGGTCAGGGGAGACAATGAGCAGTTCTTC. Translated, this is CAWNLVRGDNEQFF.